This T cell receptor (beta chain) originates from a study of blood T cell repertoires in COVID-19. Repertoires were generated with immunoSEQ multiplex PCR, while TCRdb's copy carries only in-frame clones and drops some. The table lists approximately 70,000 clones, roughly four fifths of them singletons. V gave up 8 bases and J gave up 2 bases; unmatched junction bases: 5. The germline V gene has CDR1 SGHNT and CDR2 YENEEA. The CDR3 has 13 residues. Recruited during active infection, patients (from Seattle) were subsequently followed longitudinally. The chain carries TRBV11-3 and TRBJ2-7, with TRBD2 matching 8 bases. Sequencing was carried out using peripheral blood. The receptor comes from a man aged 55 to 70 with COVID-19, enrolled during active disease. This chain's CDR3 is CASGLARPYEQYF. The CDR3 DNA is TGTGCCAGCGGACTAGCCCGACCCTACGAGCAGTACTTC.